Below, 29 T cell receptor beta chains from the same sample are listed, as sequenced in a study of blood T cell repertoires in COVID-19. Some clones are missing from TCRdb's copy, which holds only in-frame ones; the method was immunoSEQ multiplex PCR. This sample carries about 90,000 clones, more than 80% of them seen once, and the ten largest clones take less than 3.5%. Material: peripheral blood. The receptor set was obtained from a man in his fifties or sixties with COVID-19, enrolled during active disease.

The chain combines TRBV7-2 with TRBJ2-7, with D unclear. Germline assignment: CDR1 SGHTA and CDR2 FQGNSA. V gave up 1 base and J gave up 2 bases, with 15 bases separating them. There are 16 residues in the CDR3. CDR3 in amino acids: CASSLGFVRPTYEQYF. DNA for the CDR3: TGTGCCAGCAGCTTAGGATTTGTCAGGCCTACCTACGAGCAGTACTTC.

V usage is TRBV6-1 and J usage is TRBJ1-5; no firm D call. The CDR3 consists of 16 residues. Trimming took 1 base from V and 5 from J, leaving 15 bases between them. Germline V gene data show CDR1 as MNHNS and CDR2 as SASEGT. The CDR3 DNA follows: TGTGCCAGCAGTGAAGTGGATCGGGTCTTCCATCAGCCCCAGCATTTT. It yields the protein CASSEVDRVFHQPQHF.

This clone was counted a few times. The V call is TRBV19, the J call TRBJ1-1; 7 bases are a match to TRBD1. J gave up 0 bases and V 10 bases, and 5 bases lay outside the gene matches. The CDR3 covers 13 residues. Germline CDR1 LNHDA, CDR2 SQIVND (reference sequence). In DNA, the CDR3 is TGTGCCACTGGGGACAGAGTGAACACTGAAGCTTTCTTT. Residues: CATGDRVNTEAFF.

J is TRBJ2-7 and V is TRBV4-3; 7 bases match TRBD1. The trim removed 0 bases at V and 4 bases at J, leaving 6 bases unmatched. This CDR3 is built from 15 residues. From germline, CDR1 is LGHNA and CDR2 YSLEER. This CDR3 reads CASSQDAGGKYEQYF. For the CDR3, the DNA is TGCGCCAGCAGCCAAGATGCAGGGGGAAAATACGAGCAGTACTTC.

CDR3 residues: CASSQGGGEAFF. The CDR3 DNA reads as TGTGCCAGCAGCCAAGGGGGCGGTGAAGCTTTCTTT. The J gene is TRBJ1-1, the V gene TRBV3-1 (or the pseudogene TRBV3-2), with TRBD1 as a possible D gene (5 bases). V lost 1 base and J 7 bases, leaving 7 bases between the germline ends. The germline V gene has CDR1 LGHDT and CDR2 YNNKEL (reference sequence). CDR3 size: 12 residues.

In DNA form, the CDR3 reads TGTGCCAGCAGCTCAGGGGGCCCAAATTCACCCCTCCACTTT. It encodes CASSSGGPNSPLHF. This chain connects TRBV7-9 to TRBJ1-6, with TRBD1 matching over 8 bases. V lost 4 bases and J lost 7; bases outside the gene matches: 3. This CDR3 is built from 14 residues. Germline loops: CDR1 SEHNR, CDR2 FQNEAQ (reference sequence).

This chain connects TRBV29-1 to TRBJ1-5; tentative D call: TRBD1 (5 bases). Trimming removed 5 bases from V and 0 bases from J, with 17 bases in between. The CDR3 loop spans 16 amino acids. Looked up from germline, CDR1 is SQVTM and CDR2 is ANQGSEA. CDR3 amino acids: CSVIPSSTDSNQPQHF. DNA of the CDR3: TGCAGCGTTATACCTTCTTCGACAGATAGCAATCAGCCCCAGCATTTT.

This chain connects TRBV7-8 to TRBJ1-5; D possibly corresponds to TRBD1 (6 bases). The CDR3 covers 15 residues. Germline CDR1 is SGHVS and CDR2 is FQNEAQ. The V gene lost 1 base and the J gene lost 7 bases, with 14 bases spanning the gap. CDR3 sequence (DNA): TGTGCCAGCAGCTTAGGGGCAGGGGCTCCCCAGCCCCAGCATTTT. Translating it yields CASSLGAGAPQPQHF.

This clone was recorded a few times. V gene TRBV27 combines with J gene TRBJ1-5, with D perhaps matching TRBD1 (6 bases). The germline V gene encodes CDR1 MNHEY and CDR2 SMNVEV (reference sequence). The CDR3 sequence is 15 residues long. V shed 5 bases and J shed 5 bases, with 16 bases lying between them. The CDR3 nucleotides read TGTGCCAGCAGTCTCCACGGGACACCGGATCAGCCCCAGCATTTT. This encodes CASSLHGTPDQPQHF.

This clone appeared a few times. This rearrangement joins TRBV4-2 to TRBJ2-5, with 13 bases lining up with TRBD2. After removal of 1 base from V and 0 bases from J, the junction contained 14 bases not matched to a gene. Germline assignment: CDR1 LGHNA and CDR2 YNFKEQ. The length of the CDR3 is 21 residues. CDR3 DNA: TGTGCCAGCAGCCAAGTTGGTCCTAGGACTAGCGGGGGCCGGTACCAAGAGACCCAGTACTTC. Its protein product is CASSQVGPRTSGGRYQETQYF.

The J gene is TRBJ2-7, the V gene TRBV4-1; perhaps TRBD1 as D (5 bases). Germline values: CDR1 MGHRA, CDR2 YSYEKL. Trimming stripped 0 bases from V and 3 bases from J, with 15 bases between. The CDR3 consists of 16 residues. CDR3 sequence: CASSQDWRTPLYEQYF. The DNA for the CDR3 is TGCGCCAGCAGCCAAGATTGGCGGACACCCCTCTACGAGCAGTACTTC.

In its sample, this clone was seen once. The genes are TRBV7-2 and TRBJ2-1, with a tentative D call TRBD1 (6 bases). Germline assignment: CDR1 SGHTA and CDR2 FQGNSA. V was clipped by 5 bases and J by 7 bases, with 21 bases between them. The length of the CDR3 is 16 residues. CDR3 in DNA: TGTGCCAGCAGCCTGAATAACAGGGTCGACGTTAATGAGCAGTTCTTC. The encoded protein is CASSLNNRVDVNEQFF.

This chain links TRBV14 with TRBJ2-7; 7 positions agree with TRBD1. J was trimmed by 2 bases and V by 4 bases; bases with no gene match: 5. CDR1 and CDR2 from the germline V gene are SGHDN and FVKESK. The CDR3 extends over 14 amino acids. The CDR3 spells CASSRRQGTYEQYF. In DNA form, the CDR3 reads TGTGCCAGCAGCCGAAGACAGGGAACCTACGAGCAGTACTTC.

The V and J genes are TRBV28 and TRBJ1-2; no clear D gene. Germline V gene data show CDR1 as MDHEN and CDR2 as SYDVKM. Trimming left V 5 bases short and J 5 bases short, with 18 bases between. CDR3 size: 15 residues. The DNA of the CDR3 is TGTGCCAGCAGTCCGCCCGCGCGTCCCTTATATGGCTACACCTTC. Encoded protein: CASSPPARPLYGYTF.

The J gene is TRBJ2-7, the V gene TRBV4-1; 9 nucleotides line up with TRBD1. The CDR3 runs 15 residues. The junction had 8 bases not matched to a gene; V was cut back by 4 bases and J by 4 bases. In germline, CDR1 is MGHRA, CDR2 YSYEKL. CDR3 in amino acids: CASSLRDREGYEQYF. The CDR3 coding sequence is TGCGCCAGCAGCCTCCGGGACAGGGAAGGGTACGAGCAGTACTTC.

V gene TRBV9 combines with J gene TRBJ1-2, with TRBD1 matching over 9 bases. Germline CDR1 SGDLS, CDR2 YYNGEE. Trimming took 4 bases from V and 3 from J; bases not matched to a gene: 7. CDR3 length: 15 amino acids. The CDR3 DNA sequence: TGTGCCAGCAGCACATGGGACAGGGTTGACTATGGCTACACCTTC. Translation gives CASSTWDRVDYGYTF.

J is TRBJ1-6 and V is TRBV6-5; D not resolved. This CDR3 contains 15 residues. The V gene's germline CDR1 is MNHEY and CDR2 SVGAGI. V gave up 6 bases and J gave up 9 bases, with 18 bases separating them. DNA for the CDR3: TGTGCCAGCAGATATCAGACGGGTCCCGGTTCACCCCTCCACTTT. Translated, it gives CASRYQTGPGSPLHF.

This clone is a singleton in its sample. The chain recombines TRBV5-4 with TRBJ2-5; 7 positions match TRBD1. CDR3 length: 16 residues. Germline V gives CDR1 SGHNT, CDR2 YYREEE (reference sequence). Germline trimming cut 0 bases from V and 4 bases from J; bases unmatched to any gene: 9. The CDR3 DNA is TGTGCCAGCAGCTTGGTTACAGGGGTCTTCCGAGAGACCCAGTACTTC. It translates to CASSLVTGVFRETQYF.

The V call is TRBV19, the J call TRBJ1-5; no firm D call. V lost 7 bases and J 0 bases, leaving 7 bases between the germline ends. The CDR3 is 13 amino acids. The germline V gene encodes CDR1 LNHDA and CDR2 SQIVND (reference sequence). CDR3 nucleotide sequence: TGTGCCAGTATGAGCAATAGCAATCAGCCCCAGCATTTT. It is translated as CASMSNSNQPQHF.

The CDR3 region is CASSQTGSFGNTIYF. The CDR3 DNA reads TGTGCCAGCAGCCAAACAGGGTCTTTTGGAAACACCATATATTTT. The V and J genes are TRBV3-1 (or the pseudogene TRBV3-2) and TRBJ1-3; tentatively, D is TRBD1 (6 bases). Germline-derived CDR1 and CDR2 are LGHDT and YNNKEL (reference sequence). Trimming removed 2 bases from V and 3 bases from J, with 11 bases in between. This CDR3 spans 15 amino acids.

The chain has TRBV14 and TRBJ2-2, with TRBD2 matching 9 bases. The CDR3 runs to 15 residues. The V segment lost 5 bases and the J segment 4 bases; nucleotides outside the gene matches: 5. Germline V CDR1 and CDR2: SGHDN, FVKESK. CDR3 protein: CASSFLAGTTGELFF. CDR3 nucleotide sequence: TGTGCCAGCAGCTTCCTAGCGGGGACCACCGGGGAGCTGTTTTTT.

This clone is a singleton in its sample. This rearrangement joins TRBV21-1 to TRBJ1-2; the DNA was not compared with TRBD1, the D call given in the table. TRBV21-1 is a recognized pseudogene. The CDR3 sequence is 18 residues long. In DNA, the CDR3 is TGTGCCAGCAGCAAAGCGGTTAGATACCGGGACAGCTTTCCAGGCTACACCTTC. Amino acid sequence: CASSKAVRYRDSFPGYTF.

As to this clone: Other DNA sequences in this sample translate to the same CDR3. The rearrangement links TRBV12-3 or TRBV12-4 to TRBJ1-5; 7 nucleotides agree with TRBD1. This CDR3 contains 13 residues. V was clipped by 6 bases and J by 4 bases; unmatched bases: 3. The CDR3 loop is CASRPTGNQPQHF. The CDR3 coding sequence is TGTGCCAGCAGACCGACAGGGAATCAGCCCCAGCATTTT.

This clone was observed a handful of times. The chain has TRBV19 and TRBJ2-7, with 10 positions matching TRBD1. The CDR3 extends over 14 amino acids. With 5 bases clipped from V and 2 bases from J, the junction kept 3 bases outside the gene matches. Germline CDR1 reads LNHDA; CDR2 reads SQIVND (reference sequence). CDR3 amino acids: CASSSDRGPYEQYF. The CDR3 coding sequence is TGTGCCAGTAGTTCCGACAGGGGGCCCTACGAGCAGTACTTC.

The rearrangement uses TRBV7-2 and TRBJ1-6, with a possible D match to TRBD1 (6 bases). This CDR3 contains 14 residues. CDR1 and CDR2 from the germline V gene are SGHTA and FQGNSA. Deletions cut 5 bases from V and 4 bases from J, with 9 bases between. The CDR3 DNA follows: TGTGCCAGCAGCCCACAGGGATATAATTCACCCCTCCACTTT. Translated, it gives CASSPQGYNSPLHF.

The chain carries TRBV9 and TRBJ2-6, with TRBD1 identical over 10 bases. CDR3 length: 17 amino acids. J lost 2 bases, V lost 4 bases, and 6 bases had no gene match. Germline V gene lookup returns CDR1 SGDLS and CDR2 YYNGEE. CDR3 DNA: TGTGCCAGCAGCCCGAGACAGGGGGCGACTGGGGCCAACGTCCTGACTTTC. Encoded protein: CASSPRQGATGANVLTF.

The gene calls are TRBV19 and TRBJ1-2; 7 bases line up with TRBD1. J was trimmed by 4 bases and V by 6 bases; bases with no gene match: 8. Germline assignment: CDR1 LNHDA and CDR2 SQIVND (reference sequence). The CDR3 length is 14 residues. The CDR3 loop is CASRSQTGAYGYTF. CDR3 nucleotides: TGTGCCAGTAGGAGCCAAACAGGGGCCTATGGCTACACCTTC.

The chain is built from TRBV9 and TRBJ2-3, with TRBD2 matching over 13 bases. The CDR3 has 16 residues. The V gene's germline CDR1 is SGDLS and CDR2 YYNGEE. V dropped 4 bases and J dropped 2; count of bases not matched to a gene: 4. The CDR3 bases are TGTGCCAGCAGCCCCGGGACTAGCGGGAACACAGATACGCAGTATTTT. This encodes CASSPGTSGNTDTQYF.

CDR3 sequence: CASSPRLGYTF. For the CDR3, the DNA is TGTGCCAGCAGCCCACGACTTGGCTACACCTTC. This chain uses TRBV7-9 with TRBJ1-2; no definite D call. This CDR3 region has 11 residues. Trimming removed 5 bases from V and 7 bases from J, with 8 bases in between. In germline, CDR1 is SEHNR, CDR2 FQNEAQ (reference sequence).